This T cell receptor (beta chain) was recorded in a study of low-dose radiotherapy and immunotherapy resistance in tumors. On the study more broadly: Fractions of 1 Gy went to Cohort 2 every two weeks, for 13 Gy over 26 weeks.

Described time point: after trial treatment. Treatment: LDRT plus nivolumab, ipilimumab, low-dose cyclophosphamide and aspirin (RACIN trial). Every donor's regimen consisted of nivolumab, ipilimumab, aspirin, low-dose cyclophosphamide and low-dose radiotherapy. First-strand cDNA used TRAV- and TRBV-specific primers, covering alpha and beta chains. TCR amplification ran approximately 22 PCR cycles using constant-region and V-primer adapter primers. A single record per CDR3 protein comes from TCRdb applying MiXCR to the reads. The data show 100,000 or so distinct CDR3 sequences, roughly 20% seen once. J was trimmed by 5 bases and V by 5 bases; bases with no gene match: 13. CDR3 length: 18 residues. Germline V gives CDR1 MNHEY, CDR2 SMNVEV (reference sequence).

The sample in question was PBMCs, obtained after low-dose radiotherapy plus immunotherapy. The TCR was taken from a male donor with prostate cancer. The chain is built from TRBV27 and TRBJ2-5, with TRBD2 matching over 14 bases. The DNA for the CDR3 is TGTGCCAGCAGTCCAGCGGGACTAGCGGGAGTCGGGTGGGAGACCCAGTACTTC. It is translated as CASSPAGLAGVGWETQYF.